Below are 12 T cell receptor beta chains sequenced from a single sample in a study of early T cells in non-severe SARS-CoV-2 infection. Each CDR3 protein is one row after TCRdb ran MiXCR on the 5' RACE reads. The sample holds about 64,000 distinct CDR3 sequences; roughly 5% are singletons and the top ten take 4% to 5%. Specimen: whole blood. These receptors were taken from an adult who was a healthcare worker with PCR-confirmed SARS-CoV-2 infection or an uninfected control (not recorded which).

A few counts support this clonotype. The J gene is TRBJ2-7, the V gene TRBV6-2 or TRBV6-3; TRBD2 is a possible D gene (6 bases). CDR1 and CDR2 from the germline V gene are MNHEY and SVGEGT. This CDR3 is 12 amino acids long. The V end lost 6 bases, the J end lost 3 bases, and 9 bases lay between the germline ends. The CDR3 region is CASRRLVYEQYF. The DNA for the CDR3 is TGTGCCAGCAGGCGACTAGTCTACGAGCAGTACTTC.

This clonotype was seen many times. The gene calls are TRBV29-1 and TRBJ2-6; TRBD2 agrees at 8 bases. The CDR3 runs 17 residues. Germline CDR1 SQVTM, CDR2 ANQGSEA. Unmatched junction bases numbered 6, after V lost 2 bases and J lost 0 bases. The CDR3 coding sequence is TGCAGCGTTGAACTAAGCGGGGGCGTCTCTGGGGCCAACGTCCTGACTTTC. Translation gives CSVELSGGVSGANVLTF.

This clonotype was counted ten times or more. DNA for the CDR3: TGTGCCAGCAGCCAGTTAGCGGCGAACACCGGGGAGCTGTTTTTT. Translated: CASSQLAANTGELFF. The genes are TRBV7-9 and TRBJ2-2, with D possibly matching TRBD2 (6 bases). V was cut by 5 bases and J by 0 bases, with 10 bases left in between. CDR1 is SEHNR, CDR2 FQNEAQ, per germline (reference sequence). The CDR3 is 15 residues long.

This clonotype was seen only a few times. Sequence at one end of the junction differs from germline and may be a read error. CDR3 sequence: CGVAEGQSNEKLFF. In DNA, the CDR3 is TGCGGCGTTGCGGAGGGTCAGTCTAATGAAAAACTGTTTTTT. The chain employs TRBV29-1 and TRBJ1-4, with D unresolved. Germline CDR1 and CDR2: SQVTM and ANQGSEA. The CDR3 has 14 amino acids.

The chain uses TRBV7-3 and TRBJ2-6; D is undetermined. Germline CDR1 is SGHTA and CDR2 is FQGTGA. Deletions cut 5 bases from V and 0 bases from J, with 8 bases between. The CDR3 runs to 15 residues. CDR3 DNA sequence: TGTGCCAGCAGCATGGGGAACTCTGGGGCCAACGTCCTGACTTTC. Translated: CASSMGNSGANVLTF.

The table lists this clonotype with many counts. CDR3 amino acids: CASSPLTGLNTEAFF. CDR3 nucleotide sequence: TGTGCCAGCAGTCCACTGACAGGGTTGAACACTGAAGCTTTCTTT. V is TRBV27 and J is TRBJ1-1, with 7 nucleotides matching TRBD1. Germline V gene sequence: CDR1 MNHEY, CDR2 SMNVEV (reference sequence). After removal of 5 bases from V and 0 bases from J, the junction contained 6 bases not matched to a gene. The CDR3 consists of 15 residues.

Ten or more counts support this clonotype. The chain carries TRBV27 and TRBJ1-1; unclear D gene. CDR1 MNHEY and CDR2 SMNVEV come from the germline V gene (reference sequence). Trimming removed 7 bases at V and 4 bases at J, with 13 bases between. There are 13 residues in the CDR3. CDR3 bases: TGTGCCAGCAACCGCCCCGGGGTCACTGAAGCTTTCTTT. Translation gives CASNRPGVTEAFF.

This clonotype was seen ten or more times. The CDR3 DNA reads as TGTGCCATCAGGAGGGACGAGTTCTACGAGCAGTACTTC. This translates into CAIRRDEFYEQYF. V gene TRBV10-3 combines with J gene TRBJ2-7, with D perhaps TRBD1 or TRBD2 (5 bases each). There are 13 residues in the CDR3. CDR1 and CDR2 from the germline V gene are ENHRY and SYGVKD. Trimming removed 6 bases from V and 3 bases from J, with 12 bases in between.

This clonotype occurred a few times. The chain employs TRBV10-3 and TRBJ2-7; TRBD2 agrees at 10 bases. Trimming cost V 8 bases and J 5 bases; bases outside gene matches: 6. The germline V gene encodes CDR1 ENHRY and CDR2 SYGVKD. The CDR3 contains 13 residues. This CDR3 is CAIGGTSADEQYF. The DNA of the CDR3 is TGTGCCATCGGGGGGACTAGCGCAGACGAGCAGTACTTC.

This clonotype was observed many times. As DNA, the CDR3 is TGTGCCAGCAGTGACTTTGGCCGAAGTAATGAAAAACTGTTTTTT. It specifies CASSDFGRSNEKLFF. The chain recombines TRBV2 with TRBJ1-4; D uncertain. This CDR3 has 15 residues. The germline CDR1 and CDR2 sequences are SNHLY and FYNNEI. Trimming removed 3 bases from V and 4 bases from J, with 12 bases in between.

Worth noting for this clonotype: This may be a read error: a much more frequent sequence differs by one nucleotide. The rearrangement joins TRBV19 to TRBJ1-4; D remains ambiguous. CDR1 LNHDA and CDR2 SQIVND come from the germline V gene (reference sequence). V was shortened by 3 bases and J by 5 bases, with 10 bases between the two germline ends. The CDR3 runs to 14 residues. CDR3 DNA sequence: TGTGCCAGTAGTATCAACAGTGGGAATGAAAAACTGTTTTTT. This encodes CASSINSGNEKLFF.

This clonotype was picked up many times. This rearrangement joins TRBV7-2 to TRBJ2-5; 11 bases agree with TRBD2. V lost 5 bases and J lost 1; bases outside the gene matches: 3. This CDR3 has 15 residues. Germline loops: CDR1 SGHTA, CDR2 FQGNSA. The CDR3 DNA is TGTGCCAGCAGCCCCGGACTAGCGGGCCAAGAGACCCAGTACTTC. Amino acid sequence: CASSPGLAGQETQYF.